This TCR beta chain originates from a study of CDR3 diversity in severe acne. CDR3 length: 15 residues. V shed 5 bases and J 6 bases; nucleotides not matched to a gene: 12. CDR1 SEHNR and CDR2 FQNEAQ come from the germline V gene (reference sequence). MiXCR was run by TCRdb on the PCR reads, yielding one entry per CDR3 protein. The repertoire holds fewer than 90,000 distinct CDR3 sequences, 51% seen once, with 13% to 15% in the top ten. Material: blood. The source is a male donor in good health, without acne. The V and J genes are TRBV7-9 and TRBJ2-7, with 8 bases identical to TRBD1. CDR3 sequence reads: CASSTGTGGNLEQYF. For the CDR3, the DNA is TGTGCCAGCAGCACGGGGACAGGCGGGAATCTCGAGCAGTACTTC.